This T cell receptor beta chain was captured by sequencing in a study of blood T cell repertoires in COVID-19. The overall study: Both acute and convalescent COVID-19 samples were obtained from the United States, Italy and Spain. The analysed material was cDNA or gDNA that came from T cells, B-cell-depleted T cells, or PBMCs.

Germline V CDR1 and CDR2: DFQATT, SNEGSKA (reference sequence). The CDR3 is 15 residues long. Trimming cost V 3 bases and J 3 bases, with 18 bases left between them. In the original workflow: Using reference gene primer amplification, nucleated cell counts were estimated. The method was immunoSEQ multiplex PCR; TCRdb's version includes in-frame clones alone and lacks a portion of them. Clonal size and the V and J genes are those of that table, whereas D and trimming came from the DNA. The table lists around 270,000 clones, about 88% of them singletons. The clonotype comes from a man aged 55 to 70 who had recovered from COVID-19. The sequencing input was peripheral blood. V and J are TRBV20-1 and TRBJ2-7, with a tentative D call TRBD2 (6 bases). The CDR3 loop reads CSASGYITGGYEQYF. CDR3 nucleotide sequence: TGCAGTGCTAGTGGGTACATCACCGGGGGCTACGAGCAGTACTTC.